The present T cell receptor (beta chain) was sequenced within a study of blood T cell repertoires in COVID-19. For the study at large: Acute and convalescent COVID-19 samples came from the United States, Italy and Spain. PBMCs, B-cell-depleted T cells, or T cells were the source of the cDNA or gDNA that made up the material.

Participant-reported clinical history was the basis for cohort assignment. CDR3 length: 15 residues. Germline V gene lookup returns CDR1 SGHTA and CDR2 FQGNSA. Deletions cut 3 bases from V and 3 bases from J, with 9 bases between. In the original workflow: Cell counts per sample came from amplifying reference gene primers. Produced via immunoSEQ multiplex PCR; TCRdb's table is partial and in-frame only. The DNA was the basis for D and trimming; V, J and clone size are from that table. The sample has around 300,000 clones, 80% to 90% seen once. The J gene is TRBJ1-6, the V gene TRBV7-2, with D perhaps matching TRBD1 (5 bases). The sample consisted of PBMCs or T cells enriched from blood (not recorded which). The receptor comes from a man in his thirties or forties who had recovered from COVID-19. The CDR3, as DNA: TGTGCCAGCAGCTTCCCAGGGCTCTATAATTCACCCCTCCACTTT. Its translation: CASSFPGLYNSPLHF. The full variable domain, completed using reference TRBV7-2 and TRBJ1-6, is GAGVSQSPSNKVTEKGKDVELRCDPISGHTALYWYRQSLGQGLEFLIYFQGNSAPDKSGLPSDRFSAERTGGSVSTLTIQRTQQEDSAVYLCASSFPGLYNSPLHFGNGTRLTVT.